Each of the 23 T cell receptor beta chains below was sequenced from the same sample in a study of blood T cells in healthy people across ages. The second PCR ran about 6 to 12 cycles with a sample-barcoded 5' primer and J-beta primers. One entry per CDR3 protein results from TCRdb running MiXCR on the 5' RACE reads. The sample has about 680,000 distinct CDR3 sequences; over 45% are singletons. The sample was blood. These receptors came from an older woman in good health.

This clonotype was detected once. The CDR3 DNA follows: TGTGCCACCACCCAAAGCGTTCGGACAGGAGGCGGGGAGCTGTTTTTT. Translation: CATTQSVRTGGGELFF. This sequence joins TRBV15 and TRBJ2-2, with TRBD1 identical over 7 bases. V lost 7 bases to trimming and J lost 7 bases; unmatched junction nucleotides: 15. Germline V gene lookup returns CDR1 LNHNV and CDR2 YYDKDF (reference sequence). The CDR3 consists of 16 residues.

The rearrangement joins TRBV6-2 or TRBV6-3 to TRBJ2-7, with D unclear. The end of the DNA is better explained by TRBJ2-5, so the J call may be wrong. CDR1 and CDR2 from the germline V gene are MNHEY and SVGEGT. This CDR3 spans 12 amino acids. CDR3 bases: TGTGCCAGCAGTTACCACGAGGAGACCCAGTACTTC. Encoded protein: CASSYHEETQYF.

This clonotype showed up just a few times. The CDR3 coding sequence is TGTGCCAGCAGCTTACGGGGTTACACTGAAGCTTTCTTT. Amino acid sequence: CASSLRGYTEAFF. The chain is built from TRBV11-2 and TRBJ1-1; D is ambiguous. This CDR3 comprises 13 residues. In germline, CDR1 is SGHAT, CDR2 FQNNGV. Trimming shortened V by 2 bases and J by 3 bases, and 7 bases separated the two germline ends.

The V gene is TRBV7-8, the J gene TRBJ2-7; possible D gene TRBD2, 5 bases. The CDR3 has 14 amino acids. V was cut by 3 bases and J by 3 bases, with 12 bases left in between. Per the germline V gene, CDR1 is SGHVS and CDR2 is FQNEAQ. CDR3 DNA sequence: TGTGCCAGCAGCTTTCGAGGGTTATACTACGAGCAGTACTTC. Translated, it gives CASSFRGLYYEQYF.

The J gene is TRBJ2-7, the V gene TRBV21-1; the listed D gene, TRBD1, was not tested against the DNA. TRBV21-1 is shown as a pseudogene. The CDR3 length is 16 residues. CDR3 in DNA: TGTGCCAGCAGGAACTATCCCAACAGGGGGCAGAACGAGCAGTACTTC. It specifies CASRNYPNRGQNEQYF.

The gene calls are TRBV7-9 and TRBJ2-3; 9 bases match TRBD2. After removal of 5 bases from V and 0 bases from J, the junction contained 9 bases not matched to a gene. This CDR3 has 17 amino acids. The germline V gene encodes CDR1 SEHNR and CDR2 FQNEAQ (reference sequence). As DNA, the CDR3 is TGTGCCAGCAGCAAAGGTGTTAGCGGGAGTAGCACAGATACGCAGTATTTT. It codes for CASSKGVSGSSTDTQYF.

The CDR3 nucleotides read TGCAGTGCTCACGGCTCAATTGGGAATGAGCAGTACTTC. It yields the protein CSAHGSIGNEQYF. The V and J genes are TRBV20-1 and TRBJ2-1; D is uncertain. The J call may be in error: the DNA end matches TRBJ2-7 better. The germline V gene has CDR1 DFQATT and CDR2 SNEGSKA (reference sequence). The CDR3 covers 13 residues.

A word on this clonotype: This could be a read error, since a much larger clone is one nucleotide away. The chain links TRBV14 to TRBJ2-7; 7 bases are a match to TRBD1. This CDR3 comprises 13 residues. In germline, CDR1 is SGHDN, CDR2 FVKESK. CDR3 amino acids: CASSRDSHYELYF. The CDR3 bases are TGTGCCAGCAGCCGGGACAGTCACTACGAGCTGTACTTC.

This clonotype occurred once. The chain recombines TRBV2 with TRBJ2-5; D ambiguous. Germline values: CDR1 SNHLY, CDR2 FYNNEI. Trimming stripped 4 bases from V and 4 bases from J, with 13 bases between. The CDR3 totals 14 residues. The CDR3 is CASSVGRSRETQYF. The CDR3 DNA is TGTGCCAGCAGTGTGGGCAGGTCGCGAGAGACCCAGTACTTC.

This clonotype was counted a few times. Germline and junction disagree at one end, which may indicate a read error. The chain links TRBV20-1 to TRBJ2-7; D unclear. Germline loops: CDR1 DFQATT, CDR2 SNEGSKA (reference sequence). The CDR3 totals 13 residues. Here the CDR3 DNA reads TGCAGTGCTAGAGAGGGGAACTCCCACGAGCAGTACTTC. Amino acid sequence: CSAREGNSHEQYF.

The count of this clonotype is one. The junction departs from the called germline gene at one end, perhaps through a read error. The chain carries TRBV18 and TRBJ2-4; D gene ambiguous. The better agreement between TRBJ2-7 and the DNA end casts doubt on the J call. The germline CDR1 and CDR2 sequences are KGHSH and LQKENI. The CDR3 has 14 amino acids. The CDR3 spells CASLPAGFGYEQYF. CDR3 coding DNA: TGTGCCAGCTTACCAGCAGGTTTCGGCTACGAGCAGTACTTC.

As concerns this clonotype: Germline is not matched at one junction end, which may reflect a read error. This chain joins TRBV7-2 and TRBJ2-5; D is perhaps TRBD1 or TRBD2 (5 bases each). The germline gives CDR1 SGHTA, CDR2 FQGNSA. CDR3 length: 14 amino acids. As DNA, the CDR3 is TGTGCCGGCAGCCACCAGAGGGGCCAAGAGACCCAGTACTTC. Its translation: CAGSHQRGQETQYF. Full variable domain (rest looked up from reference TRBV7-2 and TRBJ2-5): GAGVSQSPSNKVTEKGKDVELRCDPISGHTALYWYRQSLGQGLEFLIYFQGNSAPDKSGLPSDRFSAERTGGSVSTLTIQRTQQEDSAVYLCAGSHQRGQETQYFGPGTRLLVL.

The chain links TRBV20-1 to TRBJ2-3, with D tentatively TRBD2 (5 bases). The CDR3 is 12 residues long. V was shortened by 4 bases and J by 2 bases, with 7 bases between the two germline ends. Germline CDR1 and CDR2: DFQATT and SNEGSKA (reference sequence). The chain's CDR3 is CSAIANTDTQYF. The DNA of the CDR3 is TGCAGTGCTATAGCGAACACAGATACGCAGTATTTT.

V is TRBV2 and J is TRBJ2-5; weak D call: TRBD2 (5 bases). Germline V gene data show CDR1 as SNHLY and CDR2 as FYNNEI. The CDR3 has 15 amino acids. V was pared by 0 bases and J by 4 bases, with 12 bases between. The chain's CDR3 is CASSEAGSEGETQYF. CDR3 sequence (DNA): TGTGCCAGCAGTGAAGCGGGATCCGAGGGAGAGACCCAGTACTTC.

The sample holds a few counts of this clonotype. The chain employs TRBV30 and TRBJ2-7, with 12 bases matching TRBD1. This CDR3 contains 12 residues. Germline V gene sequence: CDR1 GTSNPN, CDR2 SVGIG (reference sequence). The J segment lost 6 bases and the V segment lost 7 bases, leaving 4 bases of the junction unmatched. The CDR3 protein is CASRDRGREQYF. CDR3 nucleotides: TGTGCCTCCCGGGACAGGGGGCGCGAGCAGTACTTC.

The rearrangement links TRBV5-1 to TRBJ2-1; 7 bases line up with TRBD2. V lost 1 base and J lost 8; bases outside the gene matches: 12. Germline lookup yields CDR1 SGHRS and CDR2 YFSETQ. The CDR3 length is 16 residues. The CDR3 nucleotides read TGCGCCAGCAGCTTGATCGGGACCGGGAGGTCCGATGAGCAGTTCTTC. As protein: CASSLIGTGRSDEQFF.

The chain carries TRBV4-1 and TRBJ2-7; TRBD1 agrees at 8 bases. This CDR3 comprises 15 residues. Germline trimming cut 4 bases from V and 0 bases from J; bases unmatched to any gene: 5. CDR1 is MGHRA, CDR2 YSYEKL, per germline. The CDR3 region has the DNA TGCGCCAGCAGCCCAGGACAGGGAACCTCCTACGAGCAGTACTTC. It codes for CASSPGQGTSYEQYF.

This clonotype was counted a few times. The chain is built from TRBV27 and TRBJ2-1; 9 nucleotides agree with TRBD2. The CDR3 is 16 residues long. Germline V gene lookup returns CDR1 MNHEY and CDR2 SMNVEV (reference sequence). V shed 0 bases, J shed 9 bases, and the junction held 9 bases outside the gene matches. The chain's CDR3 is CASSLSPVAGAGEQFF. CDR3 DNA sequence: TGTGCCAGCAGTTTATCCCCTGTAGCGGGAGCAGGTGAGCAGTTCTTC.

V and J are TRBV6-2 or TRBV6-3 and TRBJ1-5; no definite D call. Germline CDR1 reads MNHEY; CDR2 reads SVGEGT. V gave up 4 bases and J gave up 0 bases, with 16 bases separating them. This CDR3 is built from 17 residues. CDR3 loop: CASSSFKGIYSNQPQHF. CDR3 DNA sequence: TGTGCCAGCAGTTCCTTCAAGGGAATCTATAGCAATCAGCCCCAGCATTTT.

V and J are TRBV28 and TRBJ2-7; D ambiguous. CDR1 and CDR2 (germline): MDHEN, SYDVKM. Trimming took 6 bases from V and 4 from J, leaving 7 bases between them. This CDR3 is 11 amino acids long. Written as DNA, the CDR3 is TGTGCCAGCAGGATAGATTACGAGCAGTACTTC. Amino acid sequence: CASRIDYEQYF.

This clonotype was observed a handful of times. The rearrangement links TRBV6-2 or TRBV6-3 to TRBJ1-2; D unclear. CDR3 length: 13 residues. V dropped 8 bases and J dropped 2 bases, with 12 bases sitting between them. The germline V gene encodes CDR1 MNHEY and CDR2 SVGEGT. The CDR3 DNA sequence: TGTGCCAGCCCTGTACGTTCCAACTATGGCTACACCTTC. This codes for CASPVRSNYGYTF.

The chain's CDR3 is CSAPRGSGRFETQYF. CDR3 in DNA: TGCAGTGCCCCCAGAGGTAGCGGGAGGTTTGAGACCCAGTACTTC. The V gene is TRBV20-1, the J gene TRBJ2-5; TRBD2 aligns across 10 bases. This CDR3 is 15 amino acids long. V dropped 6 bases and J dropped 5; count of bases not matched to a gene: 12. Germline CDR1 and CDR2: DFQATT and SNEGSKA (reference sequence).

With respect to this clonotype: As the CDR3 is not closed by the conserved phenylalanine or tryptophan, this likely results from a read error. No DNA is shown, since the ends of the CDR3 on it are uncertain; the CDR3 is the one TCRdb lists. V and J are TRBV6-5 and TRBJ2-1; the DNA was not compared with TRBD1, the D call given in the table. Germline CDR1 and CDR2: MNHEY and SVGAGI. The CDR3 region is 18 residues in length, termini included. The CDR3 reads CASSYSGADEQFFGPGTP.